These 8 T cell receptor beta chains came from one sample sequenced in a study of human T cells and chemical hapten exposure. The time point denotes: patch test 1, 2 weeks after DPC sensitization. Treatment in this sample: therapeutic diphenylcyclopropenone sensitization with weekly scalp DPC. TCRdb recomputed calls from the RACE reads with MiXCR, one row per CDR3 protein. This sample carries some 350,000 distinct CDR3 sequences, around 7% of them seen once, and the ten largest clones take 8.4%. This material consisted of whole blood, taken in connection with sensitization to the hapten diphenylcyclopropenone (DPC). These TCRs come from a woman aged 18-29 years with alopecia areata. Some clones in this sample may be carry-over from other donors' samples.

This clonotype was recorded many times. This sequence joins TRBV4-3 and TRBJ2-7, with 10 bases aligning to TRBD2. Germline values: CDR1 LGHNA, CDR2 YSLEER. V trimming: 1 base; J trimming: 2 bases; junction bases outside the gene matches: 2. This CDR3 has 15 amino acids. CDR3 protein: CASSQGAGGPYEQYF. Here the CDR3 DNA reads TGCGCCAGCAGCCAAGGAGCGGGGGGGCCCTACGAGCAGTACTTC.

This clonotype was detected ten times or more. The chain has TRBV7-2 and TRBJ2-1; D call uncertain. Trimming stripped 2 bases from V and 9 bases from J, with 14 bases between. Germline CDR1 SGHTA, CDR2 FQGNSA. The CDR3 sequence is 14 residues long. This CDR3 is CASSLIPQGLEQFF. CDR3 coding DNA: TGTGCCAGCAGCTTAATCCCACAAGGTCTTGAGCAGTTCTTC.

This clonotype occurred many times. The CDR3 region is CASSFETTVSASTDTQYF. The CDR3 nucleotides are TGTGCCAGCAGCTTCGAAACCACCGTAAGTGCTAGCACAGATACGCAGTATTTT. The chain employs TRBV5-6 and TRBJ2-3, with unresolved D. CDR3 length: 18 residues. V was shortened by 2 bases and J by 0 bases, with 19 bases between the two germline ends. CDR1 SGHDT and CDR2 YYEEEE come from the germline V gene.

This clonotype turned up a few times. The V call is TRBV6-5, the J call TRBJ2-3; possible D gene TRBD2, 5 bases. Trimming took off 5 bases at V and 0 bases at J, with 15 bases between the two ends. The CDR3 contains 16 residues. Germline-derived CDR1 and CDR2 are MNHEY and SVGAGI. CDR3 sequence: CASSTPGSASTDTQYF. The CDR3 DNA is TGTGCCAGCAGTACCCCTGGGAGCGCCAGCACAGATACGCAGTATTTT.

This clonotype was seen a few times. V usage is TRBV27 and J usage is TRBJ2-7; TRBD1 might be the D (5 bases). Germline lookup yields CDR1 MNHEY and CDR2 SMNVEV (reference sequence). Trimming cost V 0 bases and J 6 bases, with 9 bases left between them. CDR3 length: 13 amino acids. CDR3 sequence: CASSLSRQGEQYF. The CDR3 bases are TGTGCCAGCAGTTTATCGAGGCAGGGCGAGCAGTACTTC.

The chain carries TRBV6-2 or TRBV6-3 and TRBJ2-6, with TRBD1 as a possible D gene (6 bases). Trimming stripped 6 bases from V and 4 bases from J, with 13 bases between. CDR3 length: 15 residues. Looked up from germline, CDR1 is MNHEY and CDR2 is SVGEGT. CDR3 sequence (DNA): TGTGCCAGCAGCCGGGACATCGAAGGGGCCAACGTCCTGACTTTC. Its translation: CASSRDIEGANVLTF.

This clonotype has a handful of counts. The V call is TRBV7-9, the J call TRBJ2-1; TRBD2 matches at 9 bases. This CDR3 comprises 14 residues. From germline, CDR1 is SEHNR and CDR2 FQNEAQ (reference sequence). V was clipped by 5 bases and J by 6 bases; unmatched bases: 5. For the CDR3, the DNA is TGTGCCAGCAGCCTGACTAGCGGTAGCAATGAGCAGTTCTTC. This encodes CASSLTSGSNEQFF.

As regards this clonotype: Given the absence of the conserved phenylalanine or tryptophan at the CDR3 end, a read error is likely. It is unclear where the CDR3 begins or ends on the DNA, so no DNA is shown, and the CDR3 is as TCRdb lists it. This rearrangement joins TRBV23-1 to TRBJ2-1; the table assigns TRBD2, which was not confirmed against the DNA. TRBV23-1 is reported as an ORF; its role is uncertain. Ends included, the CDR3 has 10 residues. The CDR3 loop is CASLQRTSGR.